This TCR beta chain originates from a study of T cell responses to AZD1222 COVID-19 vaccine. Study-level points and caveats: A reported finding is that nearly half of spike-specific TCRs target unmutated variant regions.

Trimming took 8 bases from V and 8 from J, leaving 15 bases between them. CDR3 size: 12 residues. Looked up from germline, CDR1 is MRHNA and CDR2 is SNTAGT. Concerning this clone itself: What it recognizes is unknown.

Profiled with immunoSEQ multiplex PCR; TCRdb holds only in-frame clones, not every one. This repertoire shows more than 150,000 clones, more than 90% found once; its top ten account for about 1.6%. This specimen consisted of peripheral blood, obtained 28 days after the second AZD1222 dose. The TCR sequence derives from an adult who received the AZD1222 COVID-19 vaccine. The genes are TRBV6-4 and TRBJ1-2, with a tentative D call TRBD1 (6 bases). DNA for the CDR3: TGTGCCAGCTTAGGGGGGCGCGGAGGCTACACCTTC. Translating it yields CASLGGRGGYTF.